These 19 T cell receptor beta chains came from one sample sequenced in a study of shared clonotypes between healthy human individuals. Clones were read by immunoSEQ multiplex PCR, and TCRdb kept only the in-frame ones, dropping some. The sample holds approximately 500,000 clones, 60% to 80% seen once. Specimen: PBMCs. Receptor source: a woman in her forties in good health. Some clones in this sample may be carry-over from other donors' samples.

The DNA for the CDR3 is TGTGCCAGTAAGAGGGGGGGGAATCAGCCCCAGCATTTT. Translated, it gives CASKRGGNQPQHF. The chain joins TRBV19 to TRBJ1-5; D is possibly TRBD1 (6 bases). The germline gives CDR1 LNHDA, CDR2 SQIVND (reference sequence). This CDR3 is built from 13 residues. The V end lost 7 bases, the J end lost 4 bases, and 11 bases lay between the germline ends.

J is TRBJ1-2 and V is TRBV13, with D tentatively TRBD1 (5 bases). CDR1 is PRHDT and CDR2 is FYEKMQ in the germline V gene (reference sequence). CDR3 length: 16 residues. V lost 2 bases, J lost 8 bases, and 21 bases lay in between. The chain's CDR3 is CASSLLQGGRLWGYTF. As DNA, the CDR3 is TGTGCCAGCAGCTTACTGCAGGGAGGACGTCTTTGGGGCTACACCTTC.

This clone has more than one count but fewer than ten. CDR3 coding DNA: TGTGCCAGCAGCTTAGATCTCGCGGGGGGCAGCGAGCAGTACTTC. Protein sequence: CASSLDLAGGSEQYF. The chain links TRBV11-2 to TRBJ2-7, with 8 bases identical to TRBD2. CDR3 length: 15 residues. From germline, CDR1 is SGHAT and CDR2 FQNNGV. The ends lost 0 bases at V and 6 bases at J; junction bases unmatched: 7.

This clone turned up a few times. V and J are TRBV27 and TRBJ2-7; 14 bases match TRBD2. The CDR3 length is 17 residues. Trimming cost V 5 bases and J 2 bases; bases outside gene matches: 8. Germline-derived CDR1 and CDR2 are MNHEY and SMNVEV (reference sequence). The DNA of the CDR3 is TGTGCCAGCAGTACCGGGACTAGCGGGAGTTTAGCCTACGAGCAGTACTTC. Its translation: CASSTGTSGSLAYEQYF.

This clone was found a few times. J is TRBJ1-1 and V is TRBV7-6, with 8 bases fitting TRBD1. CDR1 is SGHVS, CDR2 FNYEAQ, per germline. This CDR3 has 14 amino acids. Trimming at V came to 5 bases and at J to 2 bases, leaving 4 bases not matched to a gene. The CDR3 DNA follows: TGTGCCAGCAGCCTAACAGGGGGAAACACTGAAGCTTTCTTT. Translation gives CASSLTGGNTEAFF.

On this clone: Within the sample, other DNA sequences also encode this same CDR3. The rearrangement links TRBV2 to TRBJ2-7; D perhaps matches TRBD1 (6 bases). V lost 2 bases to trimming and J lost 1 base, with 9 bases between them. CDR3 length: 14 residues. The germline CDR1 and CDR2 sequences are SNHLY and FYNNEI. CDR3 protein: CASSESTGSYEQYF. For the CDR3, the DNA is TGTGCCAGCAGTGAATCTACAGGGTCCTACGAGCAGTACTTC.

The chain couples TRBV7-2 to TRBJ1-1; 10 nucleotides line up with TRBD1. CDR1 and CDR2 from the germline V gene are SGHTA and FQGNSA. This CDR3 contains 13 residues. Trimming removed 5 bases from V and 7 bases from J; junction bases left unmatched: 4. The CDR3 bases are TGTGCCAGCAGCCGACAGGGGGCAGGTGAAGCTTTCTTT. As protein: CASSRQGAGEAFF.

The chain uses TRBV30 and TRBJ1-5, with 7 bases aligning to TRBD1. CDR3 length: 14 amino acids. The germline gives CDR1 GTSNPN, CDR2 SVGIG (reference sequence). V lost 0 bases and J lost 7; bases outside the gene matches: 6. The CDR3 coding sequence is TGTGCCTGGAGTGTGACAGGGTCTTACCAGCCCCAGCATTTT. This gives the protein CAWSVTGSYQPQHF.

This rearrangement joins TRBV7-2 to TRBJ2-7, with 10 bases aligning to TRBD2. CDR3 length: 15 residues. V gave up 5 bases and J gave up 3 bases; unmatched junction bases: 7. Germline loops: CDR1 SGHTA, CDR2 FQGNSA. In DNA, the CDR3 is TGTGCCAGCAGCGTGTCTAGCGGGAGTAGCTACGAGCAGTACTTC. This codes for CASSVSSGSSYEQYF. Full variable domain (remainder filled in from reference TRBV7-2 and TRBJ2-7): GAGVSQSPSNKVTEKGKDVELRCDPISGHTALYWYRQSLGQGLEFLIYFQGNSAPDKSGLPSDRFSAERTGGSVSTLTIQRTQQEDSAVYLCASSVSSGSSYEQYFGPGTRLTVT.

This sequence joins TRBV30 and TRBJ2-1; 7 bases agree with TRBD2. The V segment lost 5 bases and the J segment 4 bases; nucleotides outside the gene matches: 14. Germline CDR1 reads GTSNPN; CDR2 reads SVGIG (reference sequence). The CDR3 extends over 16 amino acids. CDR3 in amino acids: CAWDGEWGGKYNEQFF. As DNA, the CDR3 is TGTGCCTGGGACGGCGAGTGGGGAGGGAAGTACAATGAGCAGTTCTTC.

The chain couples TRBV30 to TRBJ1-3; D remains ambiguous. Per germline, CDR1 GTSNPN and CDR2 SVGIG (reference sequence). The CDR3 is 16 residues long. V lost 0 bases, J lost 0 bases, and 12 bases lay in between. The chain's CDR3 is CAWSVRSRNSGNTIYF. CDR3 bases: TGTGCCTGGAGTGTACGTTCACGGAACTCTGGAAACACCATATATTTT.

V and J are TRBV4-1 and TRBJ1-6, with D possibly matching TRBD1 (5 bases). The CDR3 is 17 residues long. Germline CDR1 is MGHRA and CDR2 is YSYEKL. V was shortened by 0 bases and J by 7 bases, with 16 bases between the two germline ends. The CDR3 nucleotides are TGCGCCAGCAGCCAAGATAGGAGGGGAATGAGGAATTCACCCCTCCACTTT. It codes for CASSQDRRGMRNSPLHF.

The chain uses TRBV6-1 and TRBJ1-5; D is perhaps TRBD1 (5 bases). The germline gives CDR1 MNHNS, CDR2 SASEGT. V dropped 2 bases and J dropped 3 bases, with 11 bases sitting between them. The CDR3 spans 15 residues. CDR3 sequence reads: CASSEIWGNNQPQHF. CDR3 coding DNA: TGTGCCAGCAGTGAAATTTGGGGCAACAATCAGCCCCAGCATTTT.

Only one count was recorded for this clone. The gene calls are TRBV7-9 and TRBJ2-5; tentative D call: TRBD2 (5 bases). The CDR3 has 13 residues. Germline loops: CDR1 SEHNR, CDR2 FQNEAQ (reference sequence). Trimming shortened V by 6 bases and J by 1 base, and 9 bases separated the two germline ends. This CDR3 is CASSTGLQETQYF. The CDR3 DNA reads TGTGCCAGCAGTACCGGACTCCAAGAGACCCAGTACTTC.

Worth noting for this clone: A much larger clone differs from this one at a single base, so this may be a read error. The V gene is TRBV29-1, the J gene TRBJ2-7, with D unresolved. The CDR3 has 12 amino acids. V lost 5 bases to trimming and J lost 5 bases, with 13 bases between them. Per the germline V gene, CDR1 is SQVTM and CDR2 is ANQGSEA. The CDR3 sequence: CSVITASDEQYF. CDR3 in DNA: TGCAGCGTTATCACCGCCAGCGACGAGCAGTACTTC.

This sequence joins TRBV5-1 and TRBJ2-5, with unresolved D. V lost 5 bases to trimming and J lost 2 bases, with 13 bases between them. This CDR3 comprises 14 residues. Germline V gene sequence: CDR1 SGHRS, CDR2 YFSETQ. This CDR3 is CASRSQRDQETQYF. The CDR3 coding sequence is TGCGCCAGCAGATCGCAGCGAGATCAAGAGACCCAGTACTTC. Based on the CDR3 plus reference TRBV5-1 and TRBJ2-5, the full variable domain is KAGVTQTPRYLIKTRGQQVTLSCSPISGHRSVSWYQQTPGQGLQFLFEYFSETQRNKGNFPGRFSGRQFSNSRSEMNVSTLELGDSALYLCASRSQRDQETQYFGPGTRLLVL.

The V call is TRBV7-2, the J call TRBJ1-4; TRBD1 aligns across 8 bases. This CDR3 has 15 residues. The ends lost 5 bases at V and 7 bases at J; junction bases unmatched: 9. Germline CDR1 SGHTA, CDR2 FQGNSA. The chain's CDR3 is CASSRDRGVGEKLFF. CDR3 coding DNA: TGTGCCAGCAGCCGTGACAGGGGTGTTGGTGAAAAACTGTTTTTT. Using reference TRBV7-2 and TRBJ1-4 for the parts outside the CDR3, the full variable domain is GAGVSQSPSNKVTEKGKDVELRCDPISGHTALYWYRQSLGQGLEFLIYFQGNSAPDKSGLPSDRFSAERTGGSVSTLTIQRTQQEDSAVYLCASSRDRGVGEKLFFGSGTQLSVL.

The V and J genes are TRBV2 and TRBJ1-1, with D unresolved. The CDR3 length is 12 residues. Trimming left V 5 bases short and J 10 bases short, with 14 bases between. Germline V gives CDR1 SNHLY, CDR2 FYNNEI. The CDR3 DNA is TGTGCCAGCAGTCTGAAGATCAACGGAGCTTTCTTT. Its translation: CASSLKINGAFF.

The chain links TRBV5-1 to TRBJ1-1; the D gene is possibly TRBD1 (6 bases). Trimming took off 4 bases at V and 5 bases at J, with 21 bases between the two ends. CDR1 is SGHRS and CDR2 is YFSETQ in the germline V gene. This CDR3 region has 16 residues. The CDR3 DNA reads TGCGCCAGCAGCCCGGGGCCCCCAGGGGAGGGAACTGAAGCTTTCTTT. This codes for CASSPGPPGEGTEAFF.